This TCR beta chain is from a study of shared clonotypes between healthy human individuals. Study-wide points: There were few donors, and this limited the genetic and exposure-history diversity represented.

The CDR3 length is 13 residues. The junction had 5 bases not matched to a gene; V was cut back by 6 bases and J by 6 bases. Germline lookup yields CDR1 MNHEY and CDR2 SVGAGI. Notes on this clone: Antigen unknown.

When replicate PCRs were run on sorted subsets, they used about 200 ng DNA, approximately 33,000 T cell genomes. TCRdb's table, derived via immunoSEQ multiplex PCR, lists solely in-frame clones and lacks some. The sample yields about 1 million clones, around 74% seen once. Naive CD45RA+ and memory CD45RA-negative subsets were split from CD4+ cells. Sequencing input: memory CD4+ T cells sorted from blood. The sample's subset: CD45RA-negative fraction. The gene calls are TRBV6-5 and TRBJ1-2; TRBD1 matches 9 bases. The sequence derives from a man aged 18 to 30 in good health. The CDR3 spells CASRLTGGNGYTF. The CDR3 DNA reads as TGTGCCAGCAGACTGACAGGGGGTAATGGCTACACCTTC.